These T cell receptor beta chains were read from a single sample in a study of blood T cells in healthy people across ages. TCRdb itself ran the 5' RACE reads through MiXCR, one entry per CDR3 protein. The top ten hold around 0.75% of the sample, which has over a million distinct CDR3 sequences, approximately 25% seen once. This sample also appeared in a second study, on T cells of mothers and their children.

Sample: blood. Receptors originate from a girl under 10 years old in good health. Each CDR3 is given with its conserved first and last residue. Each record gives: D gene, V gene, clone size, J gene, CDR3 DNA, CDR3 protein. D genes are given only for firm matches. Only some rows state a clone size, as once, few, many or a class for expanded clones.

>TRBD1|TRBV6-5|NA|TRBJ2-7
TGTGCCAGCAGTTACCGAAGGACAGGGGGCTACGAGCAGTACTTC
CASSYRRTGGYEQYF
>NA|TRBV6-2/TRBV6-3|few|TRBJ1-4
TGTGCCAGCAGTTACTCCTGGACAGTGGCTTTT
CASSYSWTVAF
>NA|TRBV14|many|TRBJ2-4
TGCGCCAGCAGTCAATCTCTAGCCAAAAACATTCAGTACTTC
CASSQSLAKNIQYF
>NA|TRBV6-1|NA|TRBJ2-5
TGTGCCAGCTCCAGACGTCCCCAAGAGACCCAGTACTTC
CASSRRPQETQYF
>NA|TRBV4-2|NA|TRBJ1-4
TGTGCCAGCAGCCAAGATCAGCGGGGGAATGAAAAACTGTTTTTT
CASSQDQRGNEKLFF
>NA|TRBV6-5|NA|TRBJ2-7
TGTGCCAGCAGTTATTTCGTTGGAAGCTCCTACGAGCAGTACTTC
CASSYFVGSSYEQYF
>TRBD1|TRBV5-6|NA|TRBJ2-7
TGTGCCAGCAGCGCAGGGACAGGGAGCTTCCACGAGCAGTACTTC
CASSAGTGSFHEQYF
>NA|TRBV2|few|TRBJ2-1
TGTGCCAGCAGACCAGATAGTGTTGAGCAGTTCTTC
CASRPDSVEQFF
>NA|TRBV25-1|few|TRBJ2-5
TGTGCCAGCAGTGTTAGGGGGGGCACAGAGACCCAGTACTTC
CASSVRGGTETQYF
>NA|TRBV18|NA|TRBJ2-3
TGTGCCAGCTCACGGGCTAGTTCCCCTAGCACAGATACGCAGTATTTT
CASSRASSPSTDTQYF
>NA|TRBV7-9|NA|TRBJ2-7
TGTGCCAGCAGCCCCGTGGGGGGTTCCTACGAGCAGTACTTC
CASSPVGGSYEQYF
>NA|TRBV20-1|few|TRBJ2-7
TGCAGTGCTAGGGAGGCCCGACTAGGAAATATCTACGAGCAGTACTTC
CSAREARLGNIYEQYF
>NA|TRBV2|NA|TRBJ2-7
TGTGCCAGCAGTGGAAGGAAAACCTACGAGCAGTACTTC
CASSGRKTYEQYF
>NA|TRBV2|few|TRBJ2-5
TGTGCCAGCACACTTAGCTCGTTCGTCCAAGAGACCCAGTACTTC
CASTLSSFVQETQYF
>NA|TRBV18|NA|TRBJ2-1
TGTGCCAGCTCACCAGACTCCCCCAATGAGCAGTTCTTC
CASSPDSPNEQFF
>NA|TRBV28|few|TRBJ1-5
TGTGCCAGCAGTGATACATTTTATAGCAATCAGCCCCAGCATTTT
CASSDTFYSNQPQHF
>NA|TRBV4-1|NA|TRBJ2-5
TGCGCCAGCAGCCCCAACTTACAAGAGACCCAGTACTTC
CASSPNLQETQYF
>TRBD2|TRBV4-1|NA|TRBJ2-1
TGCGCCAGCAGCCAAGATGTAGTAGCGGGAGGGCTTTTCAATGAGCAGTTCTTC
CASSQDVVAGGLFNEQFF
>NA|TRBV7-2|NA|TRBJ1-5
TGTGCCAGCAGTCGGGGGCCAAGAGGTCAGCCCCAGCATTTT
CASSRGPRGQPQHF
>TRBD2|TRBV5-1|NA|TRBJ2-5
TGCGCCAGCAGCGAGGGTCGTAGCGGGTACGAGACCCAGTACTTC
CASSEGRSGYETQYF
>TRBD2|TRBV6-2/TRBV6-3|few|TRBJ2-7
TGTGCCAGCAGTCCCCAGCGGGGTGGCTACGAGCAGTACTTC
CASSPQRGGYEQYF
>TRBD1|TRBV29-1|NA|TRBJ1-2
TGCAGCGTTGAGCCAAGGACAGGGGTATACTATGGCTACACCTTC
CSVEPRTGVYYGYTF
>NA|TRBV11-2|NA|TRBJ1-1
TGTGCCAGCAGGGGTAAAGGCCTAAACACTGAAGCTTTCTTT
CASRGKGLNTEAFF
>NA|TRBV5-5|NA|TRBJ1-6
TGTGCCAGCAGCTTGGCTGCAGACCAATCCCTCCACTTT
CASSLAADQSLHF
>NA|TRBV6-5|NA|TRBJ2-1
TGTGCCAGCAGTTACTCGAATCTGAATAGCGATGAGCAGTTCTTC
CASSYSNLNSDEQFF
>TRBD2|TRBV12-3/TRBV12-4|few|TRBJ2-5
TGTGCCAGCAGCCTAGCGGGAGGAAAGGGTGCAGAGACCCAGTACTTC
CASSLAGGKGAETQYF
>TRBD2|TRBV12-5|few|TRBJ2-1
TGTGCCAGTGACCCGGGACTAGCCTACAATGAGCAGTTCTTC
CASDPGLAYNEQFF
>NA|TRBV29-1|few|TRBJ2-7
TGCAGCGTTGAGGGGGCAGCTCAGGCAAAGTACTTC
CSVEGAAQAKYF
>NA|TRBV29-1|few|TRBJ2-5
TGCAGCGTCCTAGACAGTATAGAGACCCAGTACTTC
CSVLDSIETQYF